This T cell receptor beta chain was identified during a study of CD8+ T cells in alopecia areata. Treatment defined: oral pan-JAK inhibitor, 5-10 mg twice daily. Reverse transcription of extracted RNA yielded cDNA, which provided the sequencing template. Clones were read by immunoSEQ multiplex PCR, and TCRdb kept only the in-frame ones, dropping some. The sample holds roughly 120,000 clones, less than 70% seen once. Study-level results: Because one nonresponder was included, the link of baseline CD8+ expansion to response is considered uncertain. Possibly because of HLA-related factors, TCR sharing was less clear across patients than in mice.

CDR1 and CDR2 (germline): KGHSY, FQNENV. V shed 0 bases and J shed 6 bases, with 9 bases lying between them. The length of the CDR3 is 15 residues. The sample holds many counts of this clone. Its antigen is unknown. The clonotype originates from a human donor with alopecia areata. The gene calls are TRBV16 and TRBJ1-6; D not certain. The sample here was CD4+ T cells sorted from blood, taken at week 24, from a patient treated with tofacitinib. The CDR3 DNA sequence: TGTGCCAGCAGCCAATCGAGGTCAGCTAATTCACCCCTCCACTTT. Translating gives CASSQSRSANSPLHF.